A single sample gave rise to the 29 T cell receptor beta chains below, sequenced in a study of shared clonotypes between healthy human individuals. The naive CD8 population came from CD45RO-negative cells selected for CCR7, without terminally differentiated effector memory CD45RA+ cells. Data came from immunoSEQ multiplex PCR; TCRdb stores just in-frame clones and leaves some out. This sample carries millions of clones, 85% to 95% of them seen once, and the ten largest clones take about 1.1%. Sequences were obtained from naive CD8+ T cells sorted from blood. Receptors originate from a man aged 18 to 29 in good health.

In DNA form, the CDR3 reads TGTGCCAGCAGTCCAACCGGGACAGTCTATGGCTACACCTTC. It specifies CASSPTGTVYGYTF. This chain joins TRBV27 and TRBJ1-2; 7 bases fit TRBD1. This CDR3 comprises 14 residues. V was pared by 5 bases and J by 4 bases, with 7 bases of the junction left unmatched. Germline-derived CDR1 and CDR2 are MNHEY and SMNVEV (reference sequence).

The V call is TRBV6-5, the J call TRBJ1-1, with D unclear. V gave up 6 bases and J gave up 0 bases, with 8 bases separating them. CDR3 length equals 13 residues. The germline V gene has CDR1 MNHEY and CDR2 SVGAGI. The CDR3, as DNA: TGTGCCAGCAGGTCGGACTTGAACACTGAAGCTTTCTTT. Protein sequence: CASRSDLNTEAFF.

The CDR3 spells CASSSLGLAGRGGAYF. The CDR3 nucleotides are TGTGCCAGCAGCTCCCTGGGACTAGCGGGACGAGGGGGCGCGTACTTC. V is TRBV7-9 and J is TRBJ2-7; 13 nucleotides agree with TRBD2. Germline CDR1 is SEHNR and CDR2 is FQNEAQ (reference sequence). This CDR3 is built from 16 residues. The V gene end was trimmed by 4 bases and the J gene end by 12 bases; junction bases not matched to a gene: 15.

V is TRBV11-2 and J is TRBJ2-3; TRBD1 matches 8 bases. The length of the CDR3 is 17 residues. Germline trimming cut 4 bases from V and 2 bases from J; bases unmatched to any gene: 11. Per germline, CDR1 SGHAT and CDR2 FQNNGV. The CDR3 DNA is TGTGCCAGCAGCTGGCCGCCGGGACAGGAGGACACAGATACGCAGTATTTT. This translates into CASSWPPGQEDTDTQYF.

The table lists this clone with a count of one. The chain couples TRBV2 to TRBJ1-1; no firm D call. This CDR3 has 10 amino acids. V lost 8 bases and J lost 5, with 6 bases in between. Germline V gene sequence: CDR1 SNHLY, CDR2 FYNNEI. CDR3 sequence (DNA): TGTGCCAGCGCGTGGACTGAAGCTTTCTTT. Its translation is CASAWTEAFF.

The chain couples TRBV30 to TRBJ1-1; D gene ambiguous. Trimming took off 1 base at V and 3 bases at J, with 3 bases between the two ends. This CDR3 is built from 11 residues. Germline CDR1 is GTSNPN and CDR2 is SVGIG (reference sequence). This CDR3 is CAWSAYTEAFF. The CDR3 DNA follows: TGTGCCTGGAGTGCGTACACTGAAGCTTTCTTT.

V is TRBV29-1 and J is TRBJ2-3; no firm D call. CDR3 length equals 16 residues. CDR1 SQVTM and CDR2 ANQGSEA come from the germline V gene. V lost 0 bases and J lost 0, with 13 bases in between. CDR3 protein: CSVEDWQDHSTDTQYF. In nucleotides, the CDR3 is TGCAGCGTTGAAGACTGGCAGGATCATAGCACAGATACGCAGTATTTT.

V gene TRBV10-3 combines with J gene TRBJ2-7, with D possibly TRBD2 on 6 matching bases. Trimming removed 3 bases from V and 3 bases from J, with 9 bases in between. The CDR3 totals 13 residues. The germline V gene encodes CDR1 ENHRY and CDR2 SYGVKD. This CDR3 is CAISDEGGYEQYF. The DNA of the CDR3 is TGTGCCATCAGTGATGAGGGAGGCTACGAGCAGTACTTC.

CDR3: CASSLSSSWQNYGYTF. In DNA, the CDR3 is TGTGCCAGCAGCTTAAGCAGCTCTTGGCAGAACTATGGCTACACCTTC. The chain is built from TRBV7-9 and TRBJ1-2; D is undetermined. V lost 2 bases and J 2 bases, leaving 15 bases between the germline ends. The CDR3 is made up of 16 amino acids. Germline lookup yields CDR1 SEHNR and CDR2 FQNEAQ (reference sequence). Filled out from reference TRBV7-9 and TRBJ1-2, the complete variable domain reads DTGVSQNPRHKITKRGQNVTFRCDPISEHNRLYWYRQTLGQGPEFLTYFQNEAQLEKSRLLSDRFSAERPKGSFSTLEIQRTEQGDSAMYLCASSLSSSWQNYGYTFGSGTRLTVV.

The table lists this clone with a count of one. This chain joins TRBV7-8 and TRBJ2-2; 7 bases are a match to TRBD1. This CDR3 is built from 17 residues. Trimming removed 0 bases from V and 0 bases from J; junction bases left unmatched: 4. Germline V gene data show CDR1 as SGHVS and CDR2 as FQNEAQ. CDR3 DNA: TGTGCCAGCAGCTTAGCGAGACAGGGACCGAACACCGGGGAGCTGTTTTTT. Amino acids: CASSLARQGPNTGELFF. The full variable domain, with the rest looked up from reference TRBV7-8 and TRBJ2-2, is GAGVSQSPRYKVAKRGQDVALRCDPISGHVSLFWYQQALGQGPEFLTYFQNEAQLDKSGLPSDRFFAERPEGSVSTLKIQRTQQEDSAVYLCASSLARQGPNTGELFFGEGSRLTVL.

The V call is TRBV5-5, the J call TRBJ1-2; 9 positions match TRBD1. The V gene end was trimmed by 0 bases and the J gene end by 7 bases; junction bases not matched to a gene: 4. The CDR3 covers 14 residues. The V gene's germline CDR1 is SGHKS and CDR2 YYEKEE (reference sequence). The CDR3 bases are TGTGCCAGCAGCTTGGAAGGGACAGGGCTTGGCTACACCTTC. It is translated as CASSLEGTGLGYTF.

The chain is built from TRBV27 and TRBJ2-1; 11 bases fit TRBD2. J gave up 7 bases and V 3 bases, and 5 bases lay outside the gene matches. The CDR3 is 15 residues long. Germline V gene sequence: CDR1 MNHEY, CDR2 SMNVEV (reference sequence). CDR3 region: CASSFLAGGENEQFF. DNA for the CDR3: TGTGCCAGCAGTTTTCTAGCGGGAGGAGAAAATGAGCAGTTCTTC.

The rearrangement joins TRBV11-3 to TRBJ2-7; D gene unclear. The V gene's germline CDR1 is SGHNT and CDR2 YENEEA. Between the trimmed V and J ends, which lost 4 bases and 5 bases, there was a span of 12 bases. This CDR3 comprises 13 residues. The DNA for the CDR3 is TGTGCCAGCAGCTCCGCCCCAACACACGAGCAGTACTTC. It is translated as CASSSAPTHEQYF.

V and J are TRBV4-3 and TRBJ1-2; maybe TRBD1 (6 bases). V shed 2 bases and J shed 4 bases, with 14 bases lying between them. The CDR3 spans 15 residues. Germline V CDR1 and CDR2: LGHNA, YSLEER. The CDR3 DNA reads as TGCGCCAGCAGCCAACAGGGGAGTCCTCTCTATGGCTACACCTTC. As protein: CASSQQGSPLYGYTF.

The rearrangement links TRBV5-1 to TRBJ2-7; no clear D gene. Per germline, CDR1 SGHRS and CDR2 YFSETQ. CDR3 length equals 13 residues. Trimming took off 0 bases at V and 4 bases at J, with 8 bases between the two ends. This CDR3 is CASSLVPEYEQYF. The CDR3 DNA follows: TGCGCCAGCAGCTTGGTGCCAGAGTACGAGCAGTACTTC.

The chain has TRBV19 and TRBJ2-1, with D hard to call. The CDR3 loop spans 14 amino acids. Germline V gives CDR1 LNHDA, CDR2 SQIVND (reference sequence). Trimming removed 5 bases at V and 8 bases at J, with 16 bases between. CDR3 sequence reads: CASSPAGSLHEQFF. CDR3 bases: TGTGCCAGTAGTCCAGCTGGTAGTCTACATGAGCAGTTCTTC.

CDR3 amino acids: CASSLAWRGNPGELFF. In nucleotides, the CDR3 is TGTGCCAGCAGCTTGGCTTGGAGGGGAAATCCCGGGGAGCTGTTTTTT. The chain uses TRBV5-4 and TRBJ2-2, with a possible D match to TRBD2 (6 bases). CDR3 size: 16 residues. Trimming stripped 0 bases from V and 6 bases from J, with 15 bases between. The germline gives CDR1 SGHNT, CDR2 YYREEE (reference sequence). Filled out from reference TRBV5-4 and TRBJ2-2, the complete variable domain reads ETGVTQSPTHLIKTRGQQVTLRCSSQSGHNTVSWYQQALGQGPQFIFQYYREEENGRGNFPPRFSGLQFPNYSSELNVNALELDDSALYLCASSLAWRGNPGELFFGEGSRLTVL.

The chain couples TRBV6-5 to TRBJ2-3; 8 positions match TRBD1. The CDR3 extends over 14 amino acids. The germline V gene has CDR1 MNHEY and CDR2 SVGAGI. With 7 bases clipped from V and 4 bases from J, the junction kept 7 bases outside the gene matches. The DNA for the CDR3 is TGTGCCAGCAAGGGACAGGTTGAGCCAGATACGCAGTATTTT. Amino acid sequence: CASKGQVEPDTQYF.

The chain joins TRBV29-1 to TRBJ2-1, with D perhaps TRBD2 (6 bases). The CDR3 totals 11 residues. Germline CDR1 is SQVTM and CDR2 is ANQGSEA. Trimming removed 8 bases from V and 5 bases from J, with 10 bases in between. The CDR3 DNA reads as TGCAGCTTTAGCGGTAACAATGAGCAGTTCTTC. It translates to CSFSGNNEQFF.

V is TRBV30 and J is TRBJ1-1; 7 nucleotides match TRBD1. With 0 bases clipped from V and 8 bases from J, the junction kept 6 bases outside the gene matches. The CDR3 runs 13 residues. The germline CDR1 and CDR2 sequences are GTSNPN and SVGIG (reference sequence). For the CDR3, the DNA is TGTGCCTGGAGTGTACTAAAGGGGGCAGAAGCTTTCTTT. The encoded protein is CAWSVLKGAEAFF.

The genes are TRBV30 and TRBJ1-2; D is possibly TRBD1 (6 bases). V gave up 2 bases and J gave up 6 bases, with 10 bases separating them. CDR1 GTSNPN and CDR2 SVGIG come from the germline V gene (reference sequence). The CDR3 runs to 12 residues. The CDR3 sequence is CAWSPQGDGYTF. CDR3 sequence (DNA): TGTGCCTGGAGTCCACAGGGAGATGGCTACACCTTC.

The chain is built from TRBV6-1 and TRBJ1-4; maybe TRBD1 (6 bases). V was pared by 6 bases and J by 5 bases, with 13 bases between. There are 14 residues in the CDR3. Germline V CDR1 and CDR2: MNHNS, SASEGT. The chain's CDR3 is CASRGGAGNEKLFF. CDR3 DNA: TGTGCCAGCAGAGGGGGAGCGGGGAATGAAAAACTGTTTTTT.

The DNA of the CDR3 is TGTGCCAGCAGTTTCTACCGGGGGGTCCAAGAGACCCAGTACTTC. As protein: CASSFYRGVQETQYF. This chain joins TRBV27 and TRBJ2-5, with 7 bases matching TRBD2. Germline values: CDR1 MNHEY, CDR2 SMNVEV (reference sequence). The V segment lost 3 bases and the J segment 1 base; nucleotides outside the gene matches: 5. The CDR3 covers 15 residues.

The chain links TRBV7-8 to TRBJ2-7; D is uncertain. The length of the CDR3 is 13 residues. V was trimmed by 1 base and J by 3 bases, leaving 7 bases between them. Germline CDR1 is SGHVS and CDR2 is FQNEAQ. CDR3 nucleotide sequence: TGTGCCAGCAGCTTAGTTGGCTACTACGAGCAGTACTTC. Translating gives CASSLVGYYEQYF.

With respect to this clone: The identical CDR3 is also encoded by other nucleotide sequences in the sample. The rearrangement uses TRBV4-3 and TRBJ2-7, with D unclear. This CDR3 contains 13 residues. Trimming took 1 base from V and 1 from J, leaving 5 bases between them. Germline lookup yields CDR1 LGHNA and CDR2 YSLEER. The CDR3 is CASSQGDSYEQYF. DNA of the CDR3: TGCGCCAGCAGCCAAGGGGATTCCTACGAGCAGTACTTC.

The chain couples TRBV7-2 to TRBJ2-7, with D perhaps TRBD1 (7 bases). CDR1 SGHTA and CDR2 FQGNSA come from the germline V gene. V was pared by 0 bases and J by 0 bases, with 9 bases between. This CDR3 is built from 15 residues. The CDR3 loop is CASSLARGVSYEQYF. CDR3 in DNA: TGTGCCAGCAGCTTAGCCAGGGGGGTCTCCTACGAGCAGTACTTC.

This clone appeared a single time. In the same sample, other DNA sequences code for this CDR3. J is TRBJ2-2 and V is TRBV6-5; D remains ambiguous. The germline V gene encodes CDR1 MNHEY and CDR2 SVGAGI. Trimming took off 0 bases at V and 1 base at J, with 6 bases between the two ends. The length of the CDR3 is 15 residues. CDR3 sequence: CASSYSSENTGELFF. Written as DNA, the CDR3 is TGTGCCAGCAGTTACTCGTCGGAGAACACCGGGGAGCTGTTTTTT.

The V gene is TRBV10-3, the J gene TRBJ1-1, with D possibly TRBD1 on 5 matching bases. Germline V gene sequence: CDR1 ENHRY, CDR2 SYGVKD. The length of the CDR3 is 15 residues. V was shortened by 0 bases and J by 1 base, with 9 bases between the two germline ends. This CDR3 is CAISESEGKNTEAFF. The CDR3 DNA sequence: TGTGCCATCAGTGAGTCGGAGGGGAAGAACACTGAAGCTTTCTTT.

A note on this clone: The same CDR3 is also encoded by other DNA sequences in this sample. The V gene is TRBV7-9, the J gene TRBJ2-7, with D possibly called TRBD1 or TRBD2 (5 bases each). Germline assignment: CDR1 SEHNR and CDR2 FQNEAQ (reference sequence). The CDR3 has 12 amino acids. V was trimmed by 1 base and J by 5 bases, leaving 6 bases between them. CDR3 sequence (DNA): TGTGCCAGCAGCTTAGGGGGACACGAGCAGTACTTC. Amino acids: CASSLGGHEQYF.